This T cell receptor (beta chain) is from a study of T-cell reconstitution after alpha-beta-depleted transplantation in children. The study's findings and limits: Elevated TCRbeta diversity at day 60 was traced, in some patients, to surviving recipient T cells and thymic progenitors.

Preparing the TCRbeta library involved the use of unique molecular identifiers. TCRdb itself ran the PCR reads through MiXCR, one entry per CDR3 protein. Among 700,000 to 850,000 distinct CDR3 sequences listed, roughly 16% were seen once. Note on this clonotype: Its target is not known.

Trimming at V came to 8 bases and at J to 9 bases, leaving 16 bases not matched to a gene. The CDR3 sequence is 14 residues long. The germline V gene has CDR1 KGHSH and CDR2 LQKENI. The specimen comprised PBMCs, mostly from graft donor cells, sampled 360 days after TCRalphabeta/CD19-depleted stem cell transplant. The TCR originated in a male patient between 10 and 17 years old who had a stem cell transplant for acute lymphoblastic leukemia, so the T cells may come from the graft donor. The gene calls are TRBV18 and TRBJ2-7; 7 positions agree with TRBD1. The CDR3 sequence is CASRNSRQGELQYF. For the CDR3, the DNA is TGTGCCAGCCGAAACTCCAGGCAGGGGGAGTTGCAGTACTTC.